One and the same sample provided the 15 T cell receptor beta chains below, sequenced in a study of shared clonotypes between healthy human individuals. The repertoire was sequenced with immunoSEQ multiplex PCR; TCRdb's copy has only in-frame clones and lacks some. This sample yields about 490,000 clones, of which 79% are seen a single time; roughly 12% belongs to the top ten. What was sequenced was PBMCs. These receptors were obtained from a woman aged 40-49 years in good health. Some clones in this sample may be carry-over from other donors' samples.

V gene TRBV19 combines with J gene TRBJ2-7; 14 bases are a match to TRBD2. Germline CDR1 is LNHDA and CDR2 is SQIVND (reference sequence). V gave up 5 bases and J gave up 7 bases; unmatched junction bases: 7. This CDR3 is 15 amino acids long. The CDR3 protein is CASSPGTSGRGEQYF. The CDR3 DNA is TGTGCCAGTAGTCCCGGGACTAGCGGGAGAGGAGAGCAGTACTTC.

The table lists this clone with a count of one. Within the sample, other DNA sequences also encode this same CDR3. The CDR3 spells CASSLVGNTEAFF. The DNA for the CDR3 is TGTGCCAGCAGCTTAGTAGGGAACACTGAAGCTTTCTTT. The gene calls are TRBV11-2 and TRBJ1-1; D is unresolved. The ends were cut back, 1 base at V and 1 base at J, with 4 bases in the middle. The CDR3 has 13 amino acids. From germline, CDR1 is SGHAT and CDR2 FQNNGV.

This chain uses TRBV6-5 with TRBJ2-1, with 12 bases identical to TRBD2. Germline CDR1 reads MNHEY; CDR2 reads SVGAGI. This CDR3 has 15 residues. Germline trimming cut 6 bases from V and 8 bases from J; bases unmatched to any gene: 8. The CDR3 DNA reads as TGTGCCAGCAGGACCCCACTAGCGGGAGGCCATGAGCAGTTCTTC. This gives the protein CASRTPLAGGHEQFF.

The chain joins TRBV6-1 to TRBJ2-1; a weak D match, TRBD2 (5 bases). Germline lookup yields CDR1 MNHNS and CDR2 SASEGT. This CDR3 has 15 amino acids. V dropped 4 bases and J dropped 4 bases, with 14 bases sitting between them. The CDR3 bases are TGTGCCAGCAGTGGATTGAGCGGCCGATACAATGAGCAGTTCTTC. It is translated as CASSGLSGRYNEQFF.

This clone has a handful of counts. The V gene is TRBV18, the J gene TRBJ1-5; TRBD1 aligns across 9 bases. Germline values: CDR1 KGHSH, CDR2 LQKENI. V trimming: 3 bases; J trimming: 8 bases; junction bases outside the gene matches: 2. The CDR3 sequence is 13 residues long. The CDR3 region is CASSPDRGEPQHF. The CDR3 DNA sequence: TGTGCCAGCTCACCGGACAGGGGAGAGCCCCAGCATTTT. Full variable domain (missing parts from reference TRBV18 and TRBJ1-5): NAGVMQNPRHLVRRRGQEARLRCSPMKGHSHVYWYRQLPEEGLKFMVYLQKENIIDESGMPKERFSAEFPKEGPSILRIQQVVRGDSAAYFCASSPDRGEPQHFGDGTRLSIL.

The rearrangement links TRBV7-8 to TRBJ2-7; 12 nucleotides agree with TRBD1. Unmatched junction bases numbered 7, after V lost 5 bases and J lost 5 bases. In germline, CDR1 is SGHVS, CDR2 FQNEAQ. The CDR3 is 15 amino acids. CDR3 coding DNA: TGTGCCAGCAGCCCCCCGGGACAGGGGGCCCACGAGCAGTACTTC. Translating gives CASSPPGQGAHEQYF.

The genes are TRBV4-3 and TRBJ2-7; 8 bases agree with TRBD1. The CDR3 is 15 residues long. From germline, CDR1 is LGHNA and CDR2 YSLEER. The J segment lost 4 bases and the V segment lost 0 bases, leaving 5 bases of the junction unmatched. CDR3 nucleotides: TGCGCCAGCAGCCAAGATGCAGGGGGCGGATACGAGCAGTACTTC. This sequence encodes CASSQDAGGGYEQYF.

Worth noting for this clone: Other DNA sequences of this sample code for an identical CDR3. CDR3 amino acids: CASSLVGGYEQYF. In DNA, the CDR3 is TGTGCCAGCAGCCTTGTGGGGGGCTACGAGCAGTACTTC. The chain carries TRBV7-9 and TRBJ2-7; D possibly corresponds to TRBD2 (6 bases). Deletions cut 5 bases from V and 3 bases from J, with 11 bases between. The CDR3 is 13 residues long. CDR1 is SEHNR and CDR2 is FQNEAQ in the germline V gene (reference sequence).

This clone was detected ten times or more. The chain employs TRBV19 and TRBJ1-5, with TRBD1 matching 11 bases. CDR3 size: 14 residues. Germline CDR1 and CDR2: LNHDA and SQIVND (reference sequence). V gave up 6 bases and J gave up 7 bases; unmatched junction bases: 5. The CDR3: CASRWDRGEQPQHF. For the CDR3, the DNA is TGTGCCAGTAGATGGGACAGGGGGGAGCAGCCCCAGCATTTT.

This clone appeared many times. The chain uses TRBV4-1 and TRBJ2-5; 13 bases map to TRBD2. CDR1 MGHRA and CDR2 YSYEKL come from the germline V gene. The CDR3 runs 16 residues. J gave up 5 bases and V 1 base, and 4 bases lay outside the gene matches. The CDR3 region has the DNA TGCGCCAGCAGCCAAGGGACTAGCGGGAGAATGGAGACCCAGTACTTC. Translated, it gives CASSQGTSGRMETQYF.

V gene TRBV15 combines with J gene TRBJ1-4; D possibly corresponds to TRBD1 (5 bases). Germline V gene sequence: CDR1 LNHNV, CDR2 YYDKDF (reference sequence). V lost 2 bases, J lost 5 bases, and 12 bases lay in between. The CDR3 sequence is 15 residues long. The CDR3 sequence: CATSRKRQQNEKLFF. CDR3 in DNA: TGTGCCACCAGCAGAAAAAGACAGCAGAATGAAAAACTGTTTTTT.

Only a few counts were recorded for this clone. The chain couples TRBV28 to TRBJ2-5, with D possibly TRBD1 on 6 matching bases. CDR3 length: 14 amino acids. Germline assignment: CDR1 MDHEN and CDR2 SYDVKM. V was cut by 9 bases and J by 5 bases, with 19 bases left in between. CDR3 DNA: TGTGCCAGTCATCTTTCAGGGGCGTCGGAGACCCAGTACTTC. Translated, it gives CASHLSGASETQYF.

V gene TRBV6-6 combines with J gene TRBJ2-1, with D unclear. Germline V gives CDR1 MNHNY, CDR2 SVGAGI (reference sequence). V was pared by 4 bases and J by 8 bases, with 6 bases between. The CDR3 is made up of 11 amino acids. The CDR3 DNA reads TGTGCCAGCAGTTTGTACGATGAGCAGTTCTTC. It yields the protein CASSLYDEQFF.

The V gene is TRBV9, the J gene TRBJ1-4; 8 bases map to TRBD1. The CDR3 runs 14 residues. Germline V lookup: CDR1 SGDLS, CDR2 YYNGEE. V shed 4 bases, J shed 11 bases, and the junction held 10 bases outside the gene matches. The CDR3 coding sequence is TGTGCCAGCAGCCCACGGACAGGGTTGGGGAAACTGTTTTTT. Its protein is CASSPRTGLGKLFF.

The V call is TRBV28, the J call TRBJ2-1, with 7 bases matching TRBD2. With 5 bases clipped from V and 1 base from J, the junction kept 11 bases outside the gene matches. CDR3 length: 17 residues. Germline lookup yields CDR1 MDHEN and CDR2 SYDVKM. Here the CDR3 DNA reads TGTGCCAGCAGTCAAGCCCTAAGCGGGATGTCCTACAATGAGCAGTTCTTC. This codes for CASSQALSGMSYNEQFF.